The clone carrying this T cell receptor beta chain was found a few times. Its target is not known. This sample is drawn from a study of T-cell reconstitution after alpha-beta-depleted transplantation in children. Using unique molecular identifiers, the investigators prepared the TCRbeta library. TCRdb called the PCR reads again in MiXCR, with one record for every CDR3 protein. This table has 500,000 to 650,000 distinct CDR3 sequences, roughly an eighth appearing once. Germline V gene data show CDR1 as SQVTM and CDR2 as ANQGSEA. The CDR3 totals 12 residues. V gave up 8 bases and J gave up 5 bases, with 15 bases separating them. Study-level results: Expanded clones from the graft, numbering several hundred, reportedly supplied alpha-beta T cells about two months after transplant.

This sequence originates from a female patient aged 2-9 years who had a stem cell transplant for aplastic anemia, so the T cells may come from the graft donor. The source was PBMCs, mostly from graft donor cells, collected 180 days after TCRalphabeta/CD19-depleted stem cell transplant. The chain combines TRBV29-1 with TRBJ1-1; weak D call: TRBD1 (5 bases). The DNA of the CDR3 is TGCAGCACCCCCTATGGGGGGACTGAAGCTTTCTTT. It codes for CSTPYGGTEAFF.